This record looks at one T cell receptor (beta chain) sequence and its context. The data derive from a study of OX40 agonist ivuxolimab in advanced cancers. Study as a whole: Dose-escalation patients suffered from hepatocellular carcinoma, melanoma, renal cell or head and neck cancer.

The germline gives CDR1 SGDLS, CDR2 YYNGEE. There are 15 residues in the CDR3. Trimming pared 4 bases from V and 0 bases from J, leaving 13 bases between. Data came from immunoSEQ multiplex PCR; TCRdb stores just in-frame clones and leaves some out. The sample carries approximately 97,000 clones, roughly 90% recorded once. This receptor was obtained from an adult with an advanced solid tumor such as melanoma, head and neck, liver or kidney cancer. The material sequenced was CD4+ or CD8+ T cells sorted from blood, taken in a trial of the OX40 agonist ivuxolimab. The chain couples TRBV9 to TRBJ1-1; TRBD1 is a possible D gene (5 bases). The CDR3 sequence is CASSHRGDVNTEAFF. CDR3 nucleotides: TGTGCCAGCAGCCATCGGGGGGATGTGAACACTGAAGCTTTCTTT.